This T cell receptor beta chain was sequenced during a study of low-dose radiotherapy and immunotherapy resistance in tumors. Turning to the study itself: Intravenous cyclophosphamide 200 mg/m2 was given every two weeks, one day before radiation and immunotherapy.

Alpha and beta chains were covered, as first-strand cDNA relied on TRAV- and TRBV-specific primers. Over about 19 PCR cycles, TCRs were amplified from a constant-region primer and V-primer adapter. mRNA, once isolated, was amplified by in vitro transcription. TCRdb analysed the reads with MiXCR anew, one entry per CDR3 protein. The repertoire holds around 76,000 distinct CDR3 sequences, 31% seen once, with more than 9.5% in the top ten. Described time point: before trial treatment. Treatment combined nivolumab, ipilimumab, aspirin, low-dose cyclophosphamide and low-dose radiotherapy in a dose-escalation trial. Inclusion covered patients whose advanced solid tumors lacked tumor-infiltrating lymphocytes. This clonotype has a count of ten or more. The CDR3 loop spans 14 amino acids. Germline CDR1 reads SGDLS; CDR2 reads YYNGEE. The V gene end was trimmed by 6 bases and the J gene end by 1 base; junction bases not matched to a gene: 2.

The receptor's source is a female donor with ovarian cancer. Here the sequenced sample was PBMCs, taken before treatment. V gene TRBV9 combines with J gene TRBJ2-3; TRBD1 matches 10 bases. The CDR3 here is CASTGTGGTDTQYF. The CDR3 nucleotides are TGTGCCAGCACCGGGACAGGGGGCACAGATACGCAGTATTTT.